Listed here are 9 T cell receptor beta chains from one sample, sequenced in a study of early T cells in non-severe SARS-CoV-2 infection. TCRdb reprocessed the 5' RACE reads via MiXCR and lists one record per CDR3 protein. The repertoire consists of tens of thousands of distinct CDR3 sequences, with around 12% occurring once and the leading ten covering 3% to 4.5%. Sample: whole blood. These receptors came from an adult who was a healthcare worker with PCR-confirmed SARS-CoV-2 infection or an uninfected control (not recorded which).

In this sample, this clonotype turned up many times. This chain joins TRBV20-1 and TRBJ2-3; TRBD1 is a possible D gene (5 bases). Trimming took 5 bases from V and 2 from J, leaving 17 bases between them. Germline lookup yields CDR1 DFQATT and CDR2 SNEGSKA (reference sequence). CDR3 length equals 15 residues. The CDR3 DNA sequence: TGCAGTGCTCTTCCGCAGGTGGGGCCCACAGATACGCAGTATTTT. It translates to CSALPQVGPTDTQYF.

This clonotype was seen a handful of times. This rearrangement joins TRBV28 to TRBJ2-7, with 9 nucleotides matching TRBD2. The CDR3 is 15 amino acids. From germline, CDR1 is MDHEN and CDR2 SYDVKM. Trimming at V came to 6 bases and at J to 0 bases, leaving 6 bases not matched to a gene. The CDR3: CASSPPSGTSYEQYF. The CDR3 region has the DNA TGTGCCAGCAGCCCCCCTAGCGGGACCTCCTACGAGCAGTACTTC.

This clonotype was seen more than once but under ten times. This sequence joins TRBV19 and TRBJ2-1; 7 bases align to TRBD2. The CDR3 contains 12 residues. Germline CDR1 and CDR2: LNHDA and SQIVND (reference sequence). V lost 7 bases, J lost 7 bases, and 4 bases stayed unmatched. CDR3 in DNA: TGTGCCAGTACGGGAGGAGTGAATGAGCAGTTCTTC. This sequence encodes CASTGGVNEQFF.

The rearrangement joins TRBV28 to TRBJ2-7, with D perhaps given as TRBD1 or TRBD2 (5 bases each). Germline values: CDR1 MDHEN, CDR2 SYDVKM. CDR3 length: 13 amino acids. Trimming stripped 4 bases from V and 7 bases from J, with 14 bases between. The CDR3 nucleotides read TGTGCCAGCAGTTCGGGACCTTCGGGGGAGCAGTACTTC. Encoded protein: CASSSGPSGEQYF. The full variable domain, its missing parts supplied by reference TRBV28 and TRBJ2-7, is DVKVTQSSRYLVKRTGEKVFLECVQDMDHENMFWYRQDPGLGLRLIYFSYDVKMKEKGDIPEGYSVSREKKERFSLILESASTNQTSMYLCASSSGPSGEQYFGPGTRLTVT.

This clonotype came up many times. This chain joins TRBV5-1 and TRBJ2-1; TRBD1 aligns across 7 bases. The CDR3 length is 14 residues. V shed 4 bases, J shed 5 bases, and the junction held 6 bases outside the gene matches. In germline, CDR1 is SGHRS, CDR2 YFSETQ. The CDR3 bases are TGCGCCAGCAGCCAGCAGGGACAGAACAATGAGCAGTTCTTC. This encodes CASSQQGQNNEQFF.

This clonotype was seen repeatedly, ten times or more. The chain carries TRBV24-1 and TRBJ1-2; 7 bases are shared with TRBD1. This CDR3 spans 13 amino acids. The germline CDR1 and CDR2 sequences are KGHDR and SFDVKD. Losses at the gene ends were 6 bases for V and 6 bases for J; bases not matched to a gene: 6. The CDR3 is CATSQQGSNGYTF. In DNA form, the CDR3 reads TGTGCCACCAGTCAACAGGGGTCTAATGGCTACACCTTC.

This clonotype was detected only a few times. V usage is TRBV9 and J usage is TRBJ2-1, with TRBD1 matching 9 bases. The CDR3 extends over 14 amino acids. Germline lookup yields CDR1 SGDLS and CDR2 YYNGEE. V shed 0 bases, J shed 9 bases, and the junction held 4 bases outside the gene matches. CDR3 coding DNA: TGTGCCAGCAGCGTAGGGACAGGGGAAGGTGAGCAGTTCTTC. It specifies CASSVGTGEGEQFF.

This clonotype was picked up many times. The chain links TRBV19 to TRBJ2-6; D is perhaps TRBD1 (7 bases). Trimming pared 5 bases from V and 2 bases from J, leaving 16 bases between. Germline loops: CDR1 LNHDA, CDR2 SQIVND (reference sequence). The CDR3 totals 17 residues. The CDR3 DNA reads TGTGCCAGTAGTGACGGCGGCAGGGGGGCTGGGGCCAACGTCCTGACTTTC. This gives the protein CASSDGGRGAGANVLTF.

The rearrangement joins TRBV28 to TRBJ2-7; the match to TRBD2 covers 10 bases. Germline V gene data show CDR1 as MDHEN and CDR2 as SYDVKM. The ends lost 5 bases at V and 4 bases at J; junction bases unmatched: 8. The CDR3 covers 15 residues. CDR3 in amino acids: CASSPLGTSAYEQYF. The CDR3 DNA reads TGTGCCAGCAGTCCACTAGGGACTAGCGCGTACGAGCAGTACTTC.